The 7 T cell receptor beta chains given below trace back to one sample, sequenced in a study of T cells after posttransplantation cyclophosphamide. The naive gate required viable CD3+CD4+ or CD3+CD8+ cells with CCR7+CD45RA+CD45RO-CD95-CD27+CD28+ phenotype. Libraries were prepared by immunoSEQ multiplex PCR; TCRdb keeps only in-frame clonotypes and omits some of them. The data hold approximately 9,700 clones, with 98% observed a single time. Specimen: naive CD4+ T cells sorted from PBMCs. Every receptor here comes from a woman aged 55-69 years in good health, CMV-negative, and a related stem cell transplant donor.

This rearrangement joins TRBV19 to TRBJ1-4; D is unclear. The CDR3 runs to 14 residues. V was shortened by 7 bases and J by 7 bases, with 16 bases between the two germline ends. CDR1 is LNHDA and CDR2 is SQIVND in the germline V gene (reference sequence). In DNA, the CDR3 is TGTGCCAGTACCCAGGCCGTCCAAGGTGAAAAACTGTTTTTT. Its translation: CASTQAVQGEKLFF.

The gene calls are TRBV6-6 and TRBJ1-1; D gene unclear. The V and J ends lost 1 base and 1 base respectively, with 4 bases between them. Germline V gene lookup returns CDR1 MNHNY and CDR2 SVGAGI (reference sequence). CDR3 length equals 13 residues. CDR3 sequence reads: CASSYYGNTEAFF. For the CDR3, the DNA is TGTGCCAGCAGTTACTACGGGAACACTGAAGCTTTCTTT.

The chain combines TRBV5-1 with TRBJ1-6, with 7 bases matching TRBD1. V trimming: 4 bases; J trimming: 6 bases; junction bases outside the gene matches: 1. Germline V gene data show CDR1 as SGHRS and CDR2 as YFSETQ. The length of the CDR3 is 13 residues. The CDR3 loop is CASSRDSNSPLHF. CDR3 nucleotide sequence: TGCGCCAGCAGCCGGGACAGTAATTCACCCCTCCACTTT.

The chain joins TRBV29-1 to TRBJ2-5; the D is unclear. Between the trimmed V and J ends, which lost 3 bases and 2 bases, there was a span of 7 bases. This CDR3 spans 12 amino acids. Germline V gene data show CDR1 as SQVTM and CDR2 as ANQGSEA. The CDR3 DNA reads as TGCAGCGTTGAGGTGCGACAAGAGACCCAGTACTTC. Protein product: CSVEVRQETQYF. Filled out from reference TRBV29-1 and TRBJ2-5, the complete variable domain reads SAVISQKPSRDICQRGTSLTIQCQVDSQVTMMFWYRQQPGQSLTLIATANQGSEATYESGFVIDKFPISRPNLTFSTLTVSNMSPEDSSIYLCSVEVRQETQYFGPGTRLLVL.

V usage is TRBV18 and J usage is TRBJ1-1; D remains unclear. Trimming took 6 bases from V and 5 from J, leaving 13 bases between them. From germline, CDR1 is KGHSH and CDR2 LQKENI. The CDR3 consists of 13 residues. This CDR3 reads CASSPRRGTEAFF. The DNA of the CDR3 is TGTGCCAGCTCCCCCAGACGGGGAACTGAAGCTTTCTTT. Full variable domain (missing parts from reference TRBV18 and TRBJ1-1): NAGVMQNPRHLVRRRGQEARLRCSPMKGHSHVYWYRQLPEEGLKFMVYLQKENIIDESGMPKERFSAEFPKEGPSILRIQQVVRGDSAAYFCASSPRRGTEAFFGQGTRLTVV.

This chain uses TRBV19 with TRBJ1-6; TRBD1 is a possible D gene (6 bases). This CDR3 is built from 14 residues. Germline values: CDR1 LNHDA, CDR2 SQIVND (reference sequence). The V gene lost 4 bases and the J gene lost 9 bases, with 13 bases spanning the gap. The CDR3 spells CASSTGELGSPLHF. Here the CDR3 DNA reads TGTGCCAGTAGTACAGGGGAACTGGGTTCACCCCTCCACTTT.

The rearrangement uses TRBV2 and TRBJ2-1; 13 bases fit TRBD2. CDR1 is SNHLY, CDR2 FYNNEI, per germline. Trimming at V came to 5 bases and at J to 8 bases, leaving 3 bases not matched to a gene. The CDR3 has 14 amino acids. The CDR3: CASSWTSGRHEQFF. In nucleotides, the CDR3 is TGTGCCAGCAGTTGGACTAGCGGGAGACATGAGCAGTTCTTC.